The entry below describes one TCR beta chain. As yet, its antigen is unknown. It was with 60 Vbeta and 13 Jbeta primers that the PCR ran. The assay was immunoSEQ multiplex PCR, and TCRdb's table has in-frame clones only and misses some. Of 130,000 or so clones in the sample, less than 85% are singletons; the top ten hold approximately 1.8%. This entry comes from a study of cytomegalovirus exposure and HLA in healthy donors. Background on the study: In an earlier analysis, some 110 million unique TCR beta sequences were found from approximately 170 million T cells.

Study-level findings and limits: TCR beta V- and J-gene trimming was later associated with a missense DCLRE1C variant. Cytomegalovirus-associated status was assigned to about 150 TCR beta chains.

Looked up from germline, CDR1 is SEHNR and CDR2 is FQNEAQ (reference sequence). The V gene lost 5 bases and the J gene lost 4 bases, with 20 bases spanning the gap. The CDR3 is 16 residues long. This clonotype was sampled from a man in his forties in good health and CMV-seronegative. This chain uses TRBV7-9 with TRBJ1-2, with D tentatively TRBD1 (5 bases). The sample consisted of PBMCs. The CDR3: CASSQSMGGSGYGYTF. The CDR3 bases are TGTGCCAGCAGCCAGAGCATGGGGGGGTCCGGCTATGGCTACACCTTC.